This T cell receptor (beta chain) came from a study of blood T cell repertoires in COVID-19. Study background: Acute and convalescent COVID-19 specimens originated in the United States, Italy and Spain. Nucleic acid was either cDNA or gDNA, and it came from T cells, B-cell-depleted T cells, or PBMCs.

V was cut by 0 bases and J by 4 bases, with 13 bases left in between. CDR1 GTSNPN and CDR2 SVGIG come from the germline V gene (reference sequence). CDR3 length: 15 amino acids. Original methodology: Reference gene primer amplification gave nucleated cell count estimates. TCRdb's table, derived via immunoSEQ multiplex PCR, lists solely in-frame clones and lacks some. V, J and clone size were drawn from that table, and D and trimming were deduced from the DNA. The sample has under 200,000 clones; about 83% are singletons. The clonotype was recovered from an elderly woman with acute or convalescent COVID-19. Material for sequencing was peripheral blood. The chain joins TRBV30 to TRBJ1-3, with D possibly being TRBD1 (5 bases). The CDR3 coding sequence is TGTGCCTGGAGTGTACGCGCAGGGCCAGGAAACACCATATATTTT. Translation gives CAWSVRAGPGNTIYF.